Listed below are T cell receptor beta chains from one sample, sequenced in a study of technical replicates of blood from several donors. Data came from immunoSEQ multiplex PCR; TCRdb stores just in-frame clones and leaves some out. Here the sample spans 84,000 or so clones, around 94% being singletons. The sample consisted of T cells isolated from PBMCs. The receptors come from a human donor in good health. The CDR3 runs from the conserved cysteine through the conserved F or W. The D gene is left open where the match is weak. Clone sizes are given selectively: once, few, many, or a class where the clone is expanded.

clone size	V gene	J gene	D gene	CDR3 protein	CDR3 DNA
-	TRBV7-9	TRBJ1-1	TRBD1	CASRRQGAGTEAFF	TGTGCCAGCAGGCGACAGGGGGCCGGGACTGAAGCTTTCTTT
-	TRBV6-1	TRBJ2-5	-	CASSEAGGGGGRETQYF	TGTGCCAGCAGTGAAGCGGGAGGGGGGGGCGGTCGGGAGACCCAGTACTTC
-	TRBV6-1	TRBJ2-3	-	CASEWQSTDTQYF	TGTGCCAGCGAATGGCAGAGCACAGATACGCAGTATTTT
-	TRBV28	TRBJ2-7	-	CASTKGLPVIYEQYF	TGTGCCAGCACAAAGGGACTCCCCGTTATATACGAGCAGTACTTC
-	TRBV19	TRBJ1-1	TRBD1	CASNDRGEKAFF	TGTGCCAGTAACGACAGGGGGGAAAAGGCTTTCTTT
-	TRBV4-1	TRBJ2-7	TRBD1	CASSQGTGAFLEQYF	TGCGCCAGCAGCCAAGGGACAGGGGCTTTCCTCGAGCAGTACTTC
-	TRBV28	TRBJ1-1	-	CASTEQLNTEAFF	TGTGCCAGCACGGAGCAGTTGAACACTGAAGCTTTCTTT
-	TRBV9	TRBJ2-7	TRBD1	CASSGQGARGSYEQYF	TGTGCCAGCAGCGGACAGGGGGCCAGAGGCTCCTACGAGCAGTACTTC
-	TRBV7-8	TRBJ2-5	TRBD1	CASSLGPFPGTAGETQYF	TGTGCCAGCAGCTTAGGACCATTTCCCGGGACAGCTGGAGAGACCCAGTACTTC
-	TRBV28	TRBJ2-7	TRBD2	CASSAGLAGGGLYEQYF	TGTGCCAGCAGCGCGGGACTAGCGGGAGGGGGGTTATACGAGCAGTACTTC
-	TRBV6-5	TRBJ2-7	-	CASSPTRFYEQYF	TGTGCCAGCAGCCCGACTAGATTCTACGAGCAGTACTTC
-	TRBV13	TRBJ1-1	-	CASRRGGANTEAFF	TGTGCCAGCAGACGCGGGGGGGCGAACACTGAAGCTTTCTTT
few	TRBV19	TRBJ1-5	-	CASSGQSRNQPQHF	TGTGCCAGCTCTGGACAGTCCCGCAATCAGCCCCAGCATTTT
-	TRBV28	TRBJ2-5	-	CASSHPRRPRETQYF	TGTGCCAGCAGTCACCCCCGGCGCCCGAGGGAGACCCAGTACTTC
-	TRBV2	TRBJ2-5	-	CASSATVQETQYF	TGTGCCAGCAGTGCGACAGTACAAGAGACCCAGTACTTC
-	TRBV7-3	TRBJ2-1	TRBD2	CASSSPGLAYNEQFF	TGTGCCAGCAGCTCGCCGGGACTAGCCTACAATGAGCAGTTCTTC
-	TRBV19	TRBJ1-5	-	CASSGTIGYQPQHF	TGTGCCAGTAGCGGGACAATAGGGTATCAGCCCCAGCATTTT
-	TRBV4-2	TRBJ1-2	-	CASSQEAWAAPGYGYTF	TGTGCCAGCAGCCAGGAGGCCTGGGCAGCTCCCGGGTATGGCTACACCTTC
-	TRBV15	TRBJ2-1	-	CATSRVGLAEYNEQFF	TGTGCCACCAGCAGAGTCGGGTTAGCGGAATACAATGAGCAGTTCTTC
once	TRBV6-5	TRBJ1-1	-	CASKPLGADTEAFF	TGTGCCAGCAAGCCTCTAGGGGCCGACACTGAAGCTTTCTTT
once	TRBV4-1	TRBJ2-1	-	CASSQGQKGEFNEQFF	TGCGCCAGCAGCCAAGGACAGAAGGGGGAGTTCAATGAGCAGTTCTTC
-	TRBV7-9	TRBJ2-1	TRBD1	CASSSWTGTNEQFF	TGTGCCAGCAGCTCCTGGACAGGGACAAATGAGCAGTTCTTC
-	TRBV7-8	TRBJ2-1	-	CASDQGLLEPIF	TGTGCCAGCGACCAGGGACTTTTGGAACCGATCTTC
-	TRBV5-6	TRBJ2-5	TRBD1	CASSRGQYFQETQYF	TGTGCCAGCAGCCGGGGACAGTACTTTCAAGAGACCCAGTACTTC
once	TRBV5-1	TRBJ1-4	-	CASSRANEKLFF	TGCGCCAGCAGTCGAGCGAATGAAAAACTGTTTTTT
-	TRBV28	TRBJ2-7	TRBD2	CASGGLAAYEQYF	TGTGCCAGCGGCGGACTAGCGGCTTACGAGCAGTACTTC
-	TRBV10-3	TRBJ2-7	TRBD1	CAIGASDRLYEQYF	TGTGCCATCGGAGCCTCGGACAGGCTCTACGAGCAGTACTTC
once	TRBV5-1	TRBJ1-1	-	CASSLVGGRGNTEAFF	TGCGCCAGCAGCTTGGTTGGCGGTCGCGGGAACACTGAAGCTTTCTTT
-	TRBV7-9	TRBJ2-7	-	CASSAPLEGVAYEQYF	TGTGCCAGCAGCGCGCCCCTAGAGGGGGTGGCCTACGAGCAGTACTTC
-	TRBV9	TRBJ2-7	TRBD1	CASSASTGGAGYEQYF	TGTGCCAGCAGCGCCTCGACAGGGGGCGCCGGCTACGAGCAGTACTTC
-	TRBV25-1	TRBJ1-1	-	CASRRQGNTEAFF	TGTGCCAGCAGACGACAAGGAAACACTGAAGCTTTCTTT
-	TRBV19	TRBJ2-1	-	CASSPSRYNEQFF	TGTGCCAGTAGTCCTAGCAGATACAATGAGCAGTTCTTC
-	TRBV28	TRBJ1-1	-	CAKKGTPTIPAFF	TGTGCCAAGAAAGGGACTCCGACGATTCCGGCTTTCTTT
-	TRBV27	TRBJ2-7	TRBD2	CATKAPRLAGDFYEQYF	TGTGCCACCAAAGCCCCCCGACTAGCGGGAGATTTCTACGAGCAGTACTTC
once	TRBV28	TRBJ2-7	-	CASSLWGGQGGYEQYF	TGTGCCAGCAGTTTATGGGGGGGGCAGGGAGGCTACGAGCAGTACTTC
-	TRBV5-1	TRBJ2-3	TRBD2	CASSLTSGTIDTQYF	TGCGCCAGCAGCTTAACTAGCGGGACTATAGATACGCAGTATTTT
-	TRBV7-9	TRBJ2-5	TRBD1	CASREKLGTAQETQYF	TGTGCCAGCAGGGAGAAGTTAGGGACAGCTCAAGAGACCCAGTACTTC
-	TRBV10-2	TRBJ2-7	TRBD2	CASRGTSGSKRSYEQYF	TGCGCCAGCAGAGGGACTAGCGGGAGTAAAAGGTCCTACGAGCAGTACTTC
few	TRBV28	TRBJ2-1	-	CASSEPAGPYNEQFF	TGTGCCAGCAGTGAACCGGCGGGACCTTACAATGAGCAGTTCTTC
-	TRBV19	TRBJ1-1	TRBD1	CASSAQTGTNTEAFF	TGTGCCAGTAGTGCCCAGACAGGGACGAACACTGAAGCTTTCTTT
-	TRBV4-1	TRBJ2-7	-	CASSPRTTPSEQYF	TGCGCCAGCAGCCCCCGGACTACCCCGTCGGAGCAGTACTTC
-	TRBV25-1	TRBJ1-2	TRBD1	CASGTGIGYTF	TGTGCCAGCGGGACAGGGATTGGCTACACCTTC